This passage covers 7 T cell receptor beta chains from one sample sequenced in a study of cytomegalovirus exposure and HLA in healthy donors. In the PCR, 60 Vbeta and 13 Jbeta primers were used. Clones were sequenced by immunoSEQ multiplex PCR, and TCRdb holds only the in-frame ones, with some missing. The repertoire has 150,000 to 200,000 clones, around 78% of them found once; the top ten carry around 1.5%. The sample taken for sequencing was PBMCs. Every receptor here comes from a man between 18 and 35 years old in good health and CMV-seronegative.

The chain recombines TRBV11-2 with TRBJ2-3, with 10 nucleotides matching TRBD2. V trimming: 4 bases; J trimming: 3 bases; junction bases outside the gene matches: 10. The CDR3 contains 17 residues. Germline CDR1 SGHAT, CDR2 FQNNGV. The CDR3 DNA reads as TGTGCCAGCAGCTCGACTCTAGCGGGAGTCGCAACAGATACGCAGTATTTT. As protein: CASSSTLAGVATDTQYF.

This chain uses TRBV18 with TRBJ1-6; D is perhaps TRBD1 (6 bases). Trimming took 3 bases from V and 7 from J, leaving 13 bases between them. This CDR3 comprises 15 residues. Germline lookup yields CDR1 KGHSH and CDR2 LQKENI. The DNA of the CDR3 is TGTGCCAGCTCACCTAACAGGGCGGAGAATTCACCCCTCCACTTT. It specifies CASSPNRAENSPLHF.

This clone was seen more than once but under ten times. The chain recombines TRBV27 with TRBJ2-3; possible D gene TRBD2, 7 bases. This CDR3 contains 15 residues. V lost 3 bases, J lost 1 base, and 11 bases lay in between. Per the germline V gene, CDR1 is MNHEY and CDR2 is SMNVEV (reference sequence). The CDR3 sequence: CASSFRGAGTDTQYF. The CDR3, as DNA: TGTGCCAGCAGTTTCCGGGGGGCGGGCACAGATACGCAGTATTTT.

The chain recombines TRBV27 with TRBJ1-4; 7 bases align to TRBD1. The CDR3 runs to 15 residues. CDR1 is MNHEY and CDR2 is SMNVEV in the germline V gene (reference sequence). After removal of 7 bases from V and 2 bases from J, the junction contained 7 bases not matched to a gene. DNA of the CDR3: TGTGCCAGCACCCCGAGGGGGCCGACTAATGAAAAACTGTTTTTT. Translated, it gives CASTPRGPTNEKLFF. The whole variable domain, remainder taken from reference TRBV27 and TRBJ1-4, is EAQVTQNPRYLITVTGKKLTVTCSQNMNHEYMSWYRQDPGLGLRQIYYSMNVEVTDKGDVPEGYKVSRKEKRNFPLILESPSPNQTSLYFCASTPRGPTNEKLFFGSGTQLSVL.

The chain combines TRBV28 with TRBJ1-1; D is uncertain. Germline V gene data show CDR1 as MDHEN and CDR2 as SYDVKM. CDR3 length: 11 amino acids. V was pared by 5 bases and J by 11 bases, with 12 bases between. In nucleotides, the CDR3 is TGTGCCAGCAGTGCCCGTCTAGGTGCTTTCTTT. Its translation: CASSARLGAFF.

This clone has a handful of counts. This sequence joins TRBV29-1 and TRBJ2-7; D might be TRBD1 (5 bases). The CDR3 runs to 11 residues. Germline V gives CDR1 SQVTM, CDR2 ANQGSEA. The V gene lost 2 bases and the J gene lost 6 bases, with 8 bases spanning the gap. The CDR3 region is CSVEMGREQYF. In DNA form, the CDR3 reads TGCAGCGTTGAAATGGGGCGCGAGCAGTACTTC.

This chain joins TRBV6-5 and TRBJ2-5, with D unclear. Germline-derived CDR1 and CDR2 are MNHEY and SVGAGI. Trimming left V 7 bases short and J 3 bases short, with 6 bases between. This CDR3 is built from 11 residues. For the CDR3, the DNA is TGTGCCAGCAAACTGGAAGAGACCCAGTACTTC. Translation: CASKLEETQYF.